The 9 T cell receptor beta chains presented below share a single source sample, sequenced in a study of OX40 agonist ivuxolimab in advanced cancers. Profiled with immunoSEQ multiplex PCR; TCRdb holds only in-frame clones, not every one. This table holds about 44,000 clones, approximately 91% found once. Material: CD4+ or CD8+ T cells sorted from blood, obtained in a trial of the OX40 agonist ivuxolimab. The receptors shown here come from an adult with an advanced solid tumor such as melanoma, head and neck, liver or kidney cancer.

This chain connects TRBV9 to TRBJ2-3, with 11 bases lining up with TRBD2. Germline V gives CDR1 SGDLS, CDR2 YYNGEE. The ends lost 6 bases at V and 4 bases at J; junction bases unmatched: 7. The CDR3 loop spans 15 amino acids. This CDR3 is CASKKTSGSSDTQYF. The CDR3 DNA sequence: TGTGCCAGCAAAAAAACTAGCGGGAGCTCAGATACGCAGTATTTT. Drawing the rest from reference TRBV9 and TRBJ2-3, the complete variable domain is DSGVTQTPKHLITATGQRVTLRCSPRSGDLSVYWYQQSLDQGLQFLIQYYNGEERAKGNILERFSAQQFPDLHSELNLSSLELGDSALYFCASKKTSGSSDTQYFGPGTRLTVL.

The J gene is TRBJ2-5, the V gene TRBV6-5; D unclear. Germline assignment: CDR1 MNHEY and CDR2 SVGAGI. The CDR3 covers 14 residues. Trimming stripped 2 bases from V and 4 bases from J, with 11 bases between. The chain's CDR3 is CASSYGPSRETQYF. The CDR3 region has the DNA TGTGCCAGCAGTTACGGGCCGAGTCGAGAGACCCAGTACTTC.

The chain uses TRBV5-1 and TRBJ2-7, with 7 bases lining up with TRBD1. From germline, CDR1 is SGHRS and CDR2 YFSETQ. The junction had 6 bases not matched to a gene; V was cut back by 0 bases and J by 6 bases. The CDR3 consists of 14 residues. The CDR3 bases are TGCGCCAGCAGCTTGGACAGGGGTTGGGTCGAGCAGTACTTC. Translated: CASSLDRGWVEQYF.

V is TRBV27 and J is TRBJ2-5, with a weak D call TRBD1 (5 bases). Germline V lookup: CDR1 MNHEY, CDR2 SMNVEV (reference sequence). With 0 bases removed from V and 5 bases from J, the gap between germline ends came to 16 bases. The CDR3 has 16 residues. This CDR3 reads CASSLSLQQVLETQYF. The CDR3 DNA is TGTGCCAGCAGTTTATCACTTCAACAGGTCTTGGAGACCCAGTACTTC.

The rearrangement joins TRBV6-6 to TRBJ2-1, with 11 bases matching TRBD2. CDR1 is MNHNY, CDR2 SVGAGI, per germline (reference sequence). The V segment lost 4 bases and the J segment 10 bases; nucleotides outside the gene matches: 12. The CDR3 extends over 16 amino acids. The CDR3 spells CASSSRLAGGEREQFF. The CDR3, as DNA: TGTGCCAGCAGTTCCCGGCTAGCGGGAGGCGAGCGGGAGCAGTTCTTC.

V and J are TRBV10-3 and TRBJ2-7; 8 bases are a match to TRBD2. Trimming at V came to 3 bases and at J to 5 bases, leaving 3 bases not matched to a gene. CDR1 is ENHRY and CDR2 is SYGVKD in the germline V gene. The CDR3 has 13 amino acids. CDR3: CAISEGTRDEQYF. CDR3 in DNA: TGTGCCATCAGTGAAGGGACTAGGGACGAGCAGTACTTC.

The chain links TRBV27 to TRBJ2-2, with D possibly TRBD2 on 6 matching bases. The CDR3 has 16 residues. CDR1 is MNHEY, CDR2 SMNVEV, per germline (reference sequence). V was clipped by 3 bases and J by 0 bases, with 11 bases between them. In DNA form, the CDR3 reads TGTGCCAGCAGTTTCTGGCGGGATGCGAACACCGGGGAGCTGTTTTTT. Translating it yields CASSFWRDANTGELFF.

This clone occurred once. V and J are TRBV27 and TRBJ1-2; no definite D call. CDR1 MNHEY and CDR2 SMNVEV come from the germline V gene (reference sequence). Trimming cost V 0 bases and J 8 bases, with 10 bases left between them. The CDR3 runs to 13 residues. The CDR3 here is CASSLSLGKGYTF. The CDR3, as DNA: TGTGCCAGCAGTTTATCACTGGGGAAAGGCTACACCTTC.

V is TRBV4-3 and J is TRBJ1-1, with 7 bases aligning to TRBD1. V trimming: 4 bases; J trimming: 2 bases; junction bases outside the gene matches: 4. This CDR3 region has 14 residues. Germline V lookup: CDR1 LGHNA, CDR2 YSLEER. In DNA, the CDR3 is TGCGCCAGCAGCCGAGGGACAGATAACACTGAAGCTTTCTTT. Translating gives CASSRGTDNTEAFF.